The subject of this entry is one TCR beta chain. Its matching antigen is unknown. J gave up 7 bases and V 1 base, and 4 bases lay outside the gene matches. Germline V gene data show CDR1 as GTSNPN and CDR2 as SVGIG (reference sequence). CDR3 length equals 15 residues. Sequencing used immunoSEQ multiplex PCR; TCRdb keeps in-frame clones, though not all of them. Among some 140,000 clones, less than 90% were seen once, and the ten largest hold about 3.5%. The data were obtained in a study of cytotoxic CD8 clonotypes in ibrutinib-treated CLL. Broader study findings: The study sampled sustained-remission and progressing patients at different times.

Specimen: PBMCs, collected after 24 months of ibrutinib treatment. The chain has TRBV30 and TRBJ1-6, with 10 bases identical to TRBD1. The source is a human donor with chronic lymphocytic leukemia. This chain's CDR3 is CAWSATTGGNSPLHF. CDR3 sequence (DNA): TGTGCCTGGAGTGCTACGACAGGGGGCAATTCACCCCTCCACTTT.